One sample yielded the 27 T cell receptor beta chains listed below, sequenced in a study of cytomegalovirus exposure and HLA in healthy donors. The primer mix had 60 Vbeta and 13 Jbeta primers. The assay was immunoSEQ multiplex PCR, and TCRdb's table has in-frame clones only and misses some. Among fewer than 90,000 clones listed, roughly 80% were seen once. The sequencing sample was made of PBMCs. The origin of the receptors is a man under 40 in good health and CMV-seropositive.

The chain employs TRBV30 and TRBJ2-2; D unclear. Germline V gene sequence: CDR1 GTSNPN, CDR2 SVGIG (reference sequence). The CDR3 consists of 12 residues. V was trimmed by 2 bases and J by 5 bases, leaving 6 bases between them. CDR3 protein: CAWSLGTGELFF. The CDR3 DNA is TGTGCCTGGAGTCTAGGAACCGGGGAGCTGTTTTTT.

The rearrangement uses TRBV6-9 and TRBJ1-5; D gene ambiguous. Between the trimmed V and J ends, which lost 8 bases and 4 bases, there was a span of 27 bases. The CDR3 sequence is 18 residues long. Germline CDR1 reads MNHGY; CDR2 reads SVAAGI. The CDR3 coding sequence is TGTGCCAGCCTCCCCCGGCAGGATACTCCAAATATTAATCAGCCCCAGCATTTT. This codes for CASLPRQDTPNINQPQHF.

This clone was counted a few times. The chain is built from TRBV7-2 and TRBJ2-3; perhaps TRBD2 as D (6 bases). The V and J ends lost 0 bases and 0 bases respectively, with 7 bases between them. Germline values: CDR1 SGHTA, CDR2 FQGNSA. This CDR3 comprises 15 residues. The chain's CDR3 is CASSLAGGSTDTQYF. The CDR3 region has the DNA TGTGCCAGCAGCTTAGCGGGGGGAAGCACAGATACGCAGTATTTT.

This chain uses TRBV9 with TRBJ1-2, with D possibly TRBD1 on 6 matching bases. This CDR3 is built from 14 residues. V gave up 0 bases and J gave up 4 bases, with 10 bases separating them. Germline CDR1 SGDLS, CDR2 YYNGEE. The CDR3 DNA reads TGTGCCAGCAGCGTAGCGCGGGGGCCCTATGGCTACACCTTC. Translating gives CASSVARGPYGYTF.

CDR3 DNA sequence: TGTGCCAGCAGCCTCAGCGGGGGGGCCTCCAGGGAAAAACTGTTTTTT. It encodes CASSLSGGASREKLFF. The V gene is TRBV14, the J gene TRBJ1-4; a weak D match, TRBD1 (6 bases). V dropped 4 bases and J dropped 8 bases, with 20 bases sitting between them. This CDR3 is 16 amino acids long. Germline V gene data show CDR1 as SGHDN and CDR2 as FVKESK.

This clone was seen a few times. This chain links TRBV6-6 with TRBJ2-1; tentatively, D is TRBD2 (5 bases). There are 12 residues in the CDR3. V was clipped by 5 bases and J by 8 bases, with 10 bases between them. CDR1 and CDR2 (germline): MNHNY, SVGAGI (reference sequence). As DNA, the CDR3 is TGTGCCAGCAGTGAGCAGCGGCATGAGCAGTTCTTC. This sequence encodes CASSEQRHEQFF.

The chain recombines TRBV7-9 with TRBJ2-3; D is perhaps TRBD2 (5 bases). Germline lookup yields CDR1 SEHNR and CDR2 FQNEAQ (reference sequence). The CDR3 contains 17 residues. V was cut by 0 bases and J by 0 bases, with 13 bases left in between. CDR3 nucleotide sequence: TGTGCCAGCAGCTTAGCGCCGCTAGCCACAAGCACAGATACGCAGTATTTT. Protein: CASSLAPLATSTDTQYF.

This clone turned up a few times. This rearrangement joins TRBV29-1 to TRBJ2-3, with 12 bases lining up with TRBD2. The V and J ends lost 5 bases and 6 bases, in that order; junction bases with no gene match: 9. CDR1 is SQVTM and CDR2 is ANQGSEA in the germline V gene. The CDR3 totals 15 residues. The CDR3 nucleotides read TGCAGCGTTTCGGCTAGCGGGAGGGCACAGGATACGCAGTATTTT. Translating gives CSVSASGRAQDTQYF.

The chain combines TRBV6-5 with TRBJ2-5; 7 nucleotides agree with TRBD1. The ends lost 0 bases at V and 3 bases at J; junction bases unmatched: 4. CDR3 size: 15 residues. The germline V gene has CDR1 MNHEY and CDR2 SVGAGI. The CDR3 protein is CASSYSTQGKETQYF. In nucleotides, the CDR3 is TGTGCCAGCAGTTACTCGACACAGGGGAAAGAGACCCAGTACTTC.

The J gene is TRBJ1-6, the V gene TRBV6-5; possible D gene TRBD1, 5 bases. V was shortened by 5 bases and J by 4 bases, with 6 bases between the two germline ends. Per germline, CDR1 MNHEY and CDR2 SVGAGI. The CDR3 is 13 residues long. The CDR3 sequence is CASSRQYNSPLHF. As DNA, the CDR3 is TGTGCCAGCAGTAGACAGTATAATTCACCCCTCCACTTT.

This clone was observed a few times. J is TRBJ2-7 and V is TRBV7-9, with TRBD1 matching over 8 bases. The CDR3 loop spans 13 amino acids. Germline V gene lookup returns CDR1 SEHNR and CDR2 FQNEAQ (reference sequence). V shed 5 bases, J shed 4 bases, and the junction held 4 bases outside the gene matches. The CDR3 loop is CASSVGQGYEQYF. The CDR3 DNA reads TGTGCCAGCAGCGTAGGACAGGGTTACGAGCAGTACTTC.

This clone was observed a few times. The chain joins TRBV4-3 to TRBJ1-6, with 9 bases identical to TRBD1. Per germline, CDR1 LGHNA and CDR2 YSLEER. V shed 0 bases, J shed 10 bases, and the junction held 16 bases outside the gene matches. The CDR3 runs to 19 residues. As DNA, the CDR3 is TGCGCCAGCAGCCAAGAGCCCTTTCTCAACAGGGGGCTTAGGTCACCCCTCCACTTT. This gives the protein CASSQEPFLNRGLRSPLHF.

The rearrangement joins TRBV7-9 to TRBJ2-5; 12 bases are shared with TRBD1. The CDR3 is 15 amino acids. Germline-derived CDR1 and CDR2 are SEHNR and FQNEAQ (reference sequence). Trimming cost V 5 bases and J 4 bases; bases outside gene matches: 5. The chain's CDR3 is CASSRGQGARETQYF. CDR3 sequence (DNA): TGTGCCAGCAGCCGGGGACAGGGGGCTCGAGAGACCCAGTACTTC.

V usage is TRBV4-1 and J usage is TRBJ1-2; D uncertain. The CDR3 runs 18 residues. Trimming shortened V by 1 base and J by 4 bases, and 22 bases separated the two germline ends. Germline CDR1 and CDR2: MGHRA and YSYEKL. The CDR3 loop is CASSQGAGRPRGTYGYTF. CDR3 nucleotides: TGCGCCAGCAGCCAAGGGGCGGGTCGGCCCCGCGGTACCTATGGCTACACCTTC.

This clone has more than one count but fewer than ten. The CDR3 reads CASSQDYGGGSYEQYF. In DNA form, the CDR3 reads TGCGCCAGCAGCCAAGATTACGGGGGGGGCAGCTACGAGCAGTACTTC. The chain carries TRBV4-3 and TRBJ2-7; TRBD2 aligns across 8 bases. Germline V gene sequence: CDR1 LGHNA, CDR2 YSLEER. The CDR3 has 16 amino acids. V lost 0 bases to trimming and J lost 3 bases; unmatched junction nucleotides: 7.

The chain carries TRBV9 and TRBJ1-5; D is unresolved. Germline CDR1 reads SGDLS; CDR2 reads YYNGEE. The V and J ends lost 0 bases and 4 bases respectively, with 11 bases between them. There are 15 residues in the CDR3. CDR3 loop: CASSVAGGRNQPQHF. CDR3 sequence (DNA): TGTGCCAGCAGCGTAGCGGGTGGGAGGAATCAGCCCCAGCATTTT. The full variable domain, in which reference TRBV9 and TRBJ1-5 provide the parts outside the CDR3, is DSGVTQTPKHLITATGQRVTLRCSPRSGDLSVYWYQQSLDQGLQFLIQYYNGEERAKGNILERFSAQQFPDLHSELNLSSLELGDSALYFCASSVAGGRNQPQHFGDGTRLSIL.

V is TRBV25-1 and J is TRBJ1-4; a weak D match, TRBD1 (6 bases). Trimming removed 5 bases at V and 8 bases at J, with 15 bases between. CDR3 length: 14 residues. CDR1 and CDR2 from the germline V gene are MGHDK and SYGVNS. Here the CDR3 reads CASSTPGGGEKLFF. CDR3 in DNA: TGTGCCAGCAGTACCCCCGGGGGGGGCGAAAAACTGTTTTTT.

The chain has TRBV5-1 and TRBJ2-5; no clear D. The V gene's germline CDR1 is SGHRS and CDR2 YFSETQ. This CDR3 spans 15 amino acids. V was pared by 0 bases and J by 5 bases, with 14 bases between. In DNA form, the CDR3 reads TGCGCCAGCAGCTTGGCCTACCTAGAAGCGGAGACCCAGTACTTC. Amino acid sequence: CASSLAYLEAETQYF.

A single count supports this clone. The chain recombines TRBV18 with TRBJ1-4, with 7 positions matching TRBD1. The CDR3 sequence is 15 residues long. CDR1 KGHSH and CDR2 LQKENI come from the germline V gene. Trimming cost V 1 base and J 6 bases; bases outside gene matches: 5. CDR3: CASSPLRDSHEKLFF. CDR3 nucleotide sequence: TGTGCCAGCTCACCACTAAGGGACAGTCATGAAAAACTGTTTTTT.

The chain recombines TRBV15 with TRBJ2-1, with D possibly matching TRBD2 (5 bases). There are 13 residues in the CDR3. V lost 2 bases and J 5 bases, leaving 7 bases between the germline ends. The germline V gene encodes CDR1 LNHNV and CDR2 YYDKDF (reference sequence). The CDR3: CATSRRGNNEQFF. The CDR3 DNA follows: TGTGCCACCAGCAGAAGAGGGAACAATGAGCAGTTCTTC.

This clone was seen more than once but under ten times. The V and J genes are TRBV5-1 and TRBJ2-7; 7 positions agree with TRBD2. Germline lookup yields CDR1 SGHRS and CDR2 YFSETQ. The CDR3 consists of 14 residues. After removal of 4 bases from V and 2 bases from J, the junction contained 6 bases not matched to a gene. For the CDR3, the DNA is TGCGCCAGCAGCGCAGCTAGCGGACCCTACGAGCAGTACTTC. Translated: CASSAASGPYEQYF.

This clone was found a few times. V and J are TRBV11-2 and TRBJ1-4, with TRBD1 matching over 9 bases. CDR3 length: 15 amino acids. V was clipped by 1 base and J by 8 bases; unmatched bases: 5. Germline V gene data show CDR1 as SGHAT and CDR2 as FQNNGV. The CDR3 loop reads CASSLGDRDEEKLFF. CDR3 nucleotides: TGTGCCAGCAGCTTAGGGGACAGGGATGAGGAAAAACTGTTTTTT.

This chain uses TRBV13 with TRBJ2-7, with 7 bases matching TRBD2. This CDR3 is 15 amino acids long. Germline V CDR1 and CDR2: PRHDT, FYEKMQ (reference sequence). J lost 2 bases, V lost 0 bases, and 4 bases had no gene match. CDR3 sequence: CASSLGLAATYEQYF. The DNA of the CDR3 is TGTGCCAGCAGCTTAGGGCTAGCGGCGACCTACGAGCAGTACTTC.

V and J are TRBV6-1 and TRBJ1-2; 12 nucleotides match TRBD1. The CDR3 is 14 amino acids. V gave up 6 bases and J gave up 5 bases; unmatched junction bases: 4. CDR1 and CDR2 (germline): MNHNS, SASEGT. CDR3 coding DNA: TGTGCCAGCAGGCCGGGACAGGGGGCTTATGGCTACACCTTC. As protein: CASRPGQGAYGYTF.

The gene calls are TRBV7-6 and TRBJ2-1; 9 positions agree with TRBD1. Germline values: CDR1 SGHVS, CDR2 FNYEAQ. The CDR3 consists of 15 residues. The junction had 3 bases not matched to a gene; V was cut back by 3 bases and J by 3 bases. The CDR3 DNA sequence: TGTGCCAGCAGCTTGACGGGACAGGGCTACAATGAGCAGTTCTTC. Protein product: CASSLTGQGYNEQFF.

CDR3 in amino acids: CASSIAGTGNSYEQYF. For the CDR3, the DNA is TGTGCCAGTAGTATCGCCGGGACAGGGAACTCCTACGAGCAGTACTTC. This sequence joins TRBV19 and TRBJ2-7; 9 bases fit TRBD1. Germline values: CDR1 LNHDA, CDR2 SQIVND (reference sequence). The ends lost 3 bases at V and 0 bases at J; junction bases unmatched: 6. The length of the CDR3 is 16 residues.

The gene calls are TRBV6-5 and TRBJ2-7; 8 bases align to TRBD2. Germline CDR1 is MNHEY and CDR2 is SVGAGI. Trimming removed 11 bases from V and 2 bases from J; junction bases left unmatched: 8. The CDR3 loop spans 13 amino acids. The CDR3 is CAPERGSAYEQYF. DNA of the CDR3: TGTGCCCCAGAGCGGGGGTCGGCCTACGAGCAGTACTTC.